These T cell receptor beta chains were read from a single sample in a study of OX40 agonist ivuxolimab in advanced cancers. Sequencing used immunoSEQ multiplex PCR; TCRdb keeps in-frame clones, though not all of them. The data hold under 95,000 clones, with 86% observed a single time. Sequences were derived from CD4+ or CD8+ T cells sorted from blood, sampled in a trial of the OX40 agonist ivuxolimab. All receptors derive from an adult with an advanced solid tumor such as melanoma, head and neck, liver or kidney cancer. Both conserved end residues are part of each CDR3. Each record gives: clone size, J gene, D gene, V gene, CDR3 DNA, CDR3 protein. D genes are given only for firm matches. Where a row states a size, it is once, few, many or the class of an expanded clone; other rows omit it.

size: NA
J: TRBJ1-2
D: NA
V: TRBV6-6
DNA: TGTGCCAGCAGGCAGGGCAACTATGGCTACACCTTC
CDR3: CASRQGNYGYTF

size: NA
J: TRBJ1-1
D: NA
V: TRBV7-3
DNA: TGTGCCAGCAGCTTTTCGGGTGGGGACACTGAAGCTTTCTTT
CDR3: CASSFSGGDTEAFF

size: NA
J: TRBJ2-5
D: NA
V: TRBV18
DNA: TGTGCCAGCTCACCGTACCAAGAGACCCAGTACTTC
CDR3: CASSPYQETQYF

size: NA
J: TRBJ1-6
D: TRBD1
V: TRBV5-6
DNA: TGTGCCAGCAGCCGGGGACAGCCGAGGGCGAGCTCCTATAATTCACCCCTCCACTTT
CDR3: CASSRGQPRASSYNSPLHF

size: NA
J: TRBJ2-5
D: NA
V: TRBV5-5
DNA: TGTGCCAGCAGCTTAGAGCCTCGGTTGGTTGGGTACTTC
CDR3: CASSLEPRLVGYF

size: NA
J: TRBJ2-3
D: TRBD2
V: TRBV11-2
DNA: TGTGCCAGCAGCGCCCTGCGGGGGGGGGCAGATACGCAGTATTTT
CDR3: CASSALRGGADTQYF

size: NA
J: TRBJ2-7
D: NA
V: TRBV6-5
DNA: TGTGCCAGCAGTTATCGCGCCTACGAGCAGTACTTC
CDR3: CASSYRAYEQYF

size: NA
J: TRBJ2-7
D: TRBD1
V: TRBV30
DNA: TGTGCCTGGAGTGTATTACAGGGGGTCTCCTACGAGCAGTACTTC
CDR3: CAWSVLQGVSYEQYF

size: NA
J: TRBJ1-1
D: NA
V: TRBV6-1
DNA: TGTGCCAGCACCGCTACAGGGAGCACTGAAGCTTTCTTT
CDR3: CASTATGSTEAFF

size: NA
J: TRBJ1-5
D: NA
V: TRBV30
DNA: TGTGCCTGGGGGGGAGGGCAGTCACAGCCCCAGCATTTT
CDR3: CAWGGGQSQPQHF

size: NA
J: TRBJ1-2
D: NA
V: TRBV9
DNA: TGTGCCAGCAGCGTAGCCTCGACAGCCAACTATGGCTACACCTTC
CDR3: CASSVASTANYGYTF

size: NA
J: TRBJ2-7
D: TRBD2
V: TRBV29-1
DNA: TGCAGCGTTGAGTTTAGGCGGGGGGTCTCCTACGAGCAGTACTTC
CDR3: CSVEFRRGVSYEQYF

size: once
J: TRBJ2-7
D: TRBD1
V: TRBV18
DNA: TGTGCCAGCTCACCGGGACAGGTCTACGAGCAGTACTTC
CDR3: CASSPGQVYEQYF

size: NA
J: TRBJ2-7
D: TRBD2
V: TRBV4-3
DNA: TGCGCCAGCAGCCAAGAACCGGGACTAGCGAACGAGCAGTACTTC
CDR3: CASSQEPGLANEQYF

size: NA
J: TRBJ2-6
D: NA
V: TRBV18
DNA: TGTGCCAGCTCACAAACACAGGCCTCTGGGGCCAACGTCCTGACTTTC
CDR3: CASSQTQASGANVLTF

size: NA
J: TRBJ1-2
D: NA
V: TRBV7-5
DNA: TGTGCCAGAAGCTTAGCCGTCGGGATCTATGGCTACACCTTC
CDR3: CARSLAVGIYGYTF

size: NA
J: TRBJ2-6
D: TRBD2
V: TRBV5-1
DNA: TGCGCCAGCAAAGCGGGATCCTCTGGGGCCAACGTCCTGACTTTC
CDR3: CASKAGSSGANVLTF

size: NA
J: TRBJ2-3
D: NA
V: TRBV7-6
DNA: TGTGCCAGCAGCCCCTCGGACACAGATACGCAGTATTTT
CDR3: CASSPSDTDTQYF

size: NA
J: TRBJ2-7
D: NA
V: TRBV7-9
DNA: TGTGCCAGCAGCTTACCCGGGGGCGAGGAGCAGTACTTC
CDR3: CASSLPGGEEQYF

size: NA
J: TRBJ2-4
D: TRBD2
V: TRBV7-9
DNA: TGTGCCAGCAGCTCCTCAGCGGGGACCGCCAAAAACATTCAGTACTTC
CDR3: CASSSSAGTAKNIQYF

size: NA
J: TRBJ1-1
D: TRBD1
V: TRBV7-2
DNA: TGTGCCAGCAGCTCGGGACAGAGGAACACTGAAGCTTTCTTT
CDR3: CASSSGQRNTEAFF

size: NA
J: TRBJ1-6
D: NA
V: TRBV30
DNA: TGTGCCTGTACCCCGGGACACTATAATTCACCCCTCCACTTT
CDR3: CACTPGHYNSPLHF

size: NA
J: TRBJ2-5
D: NA
V: TRBV11-2
DNA: TGTGCCAGCAGCTTAGGGTATAGGGCGGACCAAGAGACCCAGTACTTC
CDR3: CASSLGYRADQETQYF

size: NA
J: TRBJ2-3
D: NA
V: TRBV5-1
DNA: TGCGCCAGCAGCTTGGCCATAAGTCCTAGCACAGATACGCAGTATTTT
CDR3: CASSLAISPSTDTQYF

size: NA
J: TRBJ2-5
D: TRBD1
V: TRBV5-4
DNA: TGTGCCAGCAGCCCGGCCGGGACAGCAAAAGAGACCCAGTACTTC
CDR3: CASSPAGTAKETQYF

size: NA
J: TRBJ1-3
D: NA
V: TRBV18
DNA: TGTGCCAGCTCACGGAGGGCTGGAAACACCATATATTTT
CDR3: CASSRRAGNTIYF

size: NA
J: TRBJ2-3
D: NA
V: TRBV27
DNA: TGTGCCAGCAGTCCCGGGGGCAGGGGCACAGATACGCAGTATTTT
CDR3: CASSPGGRGTDTQYF

size: once
J: TRBJ2-2
D: TRBD1
V: TRBV9
DNA: TGTGCCAGCAGCGTTTCGGACAGGGGCACCGGGGAGCTGTTTTTT
CDR3: CASSVSDRGTGELFF

size: NA
J: TRBJ1-1
D: NA
V: TRBV11-3
DNA: TGTGCCAGCAGCGCCTTCCAAATTTTAAGTGGTGAAGCTTTCTTT
CDR3: CASSAFQILSGEAFF

size: NA
J: TRBJ1-5
D: NA
V: TRBV11-3
DNA: TGTGCCAGCAGCGTGACAGCCAATCAGCCCCAGCATTTT
CDR3: CASSVTANQPQHF

size: NA
J: TRBJ1-2
D: TRBD1
V: TRBV6-5
DNA: TGTGCCAGCAGTCGTTCACAGGGGGACGGTGGCTACACCTTC
CDR3: CASSRSQGDGGYTF

size: NA
J: TRBJ2-7
D: NA
V: TRBV5-1
DNA: TGCGCCAGCAGCTTGCATACCATGCCCCAGCAGTACTTC
CDR3: CASSLHTMPQQYF

size: few
J: TRBJ1-5
D: NA
V: TRBV19
DNA: TGTGCCACAGCGCGGGGATCAGGGGTCCAGCCCCAGCATTTT
CDR3: CATARGSGVQPQHF

size: NA
J: TRBJ2-7
D: NA
V: TRBV7-9
DNA: TGTGCCAGCAGCCGGGGAGGTGTTAGCGAGCAGTACTTC
CDR3: CASSRGGVSEQYF

size: NA
J: TRBJ1-4
D: TRBD1
V: TRBV11-2
DNA: TGTGCCAGCAGAGAGACAGGGAAGTTTAATGAAAAACTGTTTTTT
CDR3: CASRETGKFNEKLFF

size: NA
J: TRBJ1-4
D: NA
V: TRBV10-3
DNA: TGTGCCATCAGGAGTCCAACTAATGAAAAACTGTTTTTT
CDR3: CAIRSPTNEKLFF

size: few
J: TRBJ1-2
D: NA
V: TRBV30
DNA: TGTGCCTGGAGAAAGGATAGCTATGGCTACACCTTC
CDR3: CAWRKDSYGYTF

size: NA
J: TRBJ1-4
D: NA
V: TRBV2
DNA: TGTGCCAGCAGTGACCCGGGGAGGGCAACTAATGAAAAACTGTTTTTT
CDR3: CASSDPGRATNEKLFF

size: NA
J: TRBJ2-3
D: NA
V: TRBV5-1
DNA: TGCGCCAGCAGCTTGGCGCTAAGGACAGGCACAGATACGCAGTATTTT
CDR3: CASSLALRTGTDTQYF

size: NA
J: TRBJ2-2
D: TRBD1
V: TRBV6-1
DNA: TGTGCCAGCAGAGCAGGGGGTTCCACCGGGGAGCTGTTTTTT
CDR3: CASRAGGSTGELFF

size: NA
J: TRBJ1-1
D: NA
V: TRBV7-3
DNA: TGTGCCAGCAGCCCGACAGGTAGGAGTGAAGCTTTCTTT
CDR3: CASSPTGRSEAFF